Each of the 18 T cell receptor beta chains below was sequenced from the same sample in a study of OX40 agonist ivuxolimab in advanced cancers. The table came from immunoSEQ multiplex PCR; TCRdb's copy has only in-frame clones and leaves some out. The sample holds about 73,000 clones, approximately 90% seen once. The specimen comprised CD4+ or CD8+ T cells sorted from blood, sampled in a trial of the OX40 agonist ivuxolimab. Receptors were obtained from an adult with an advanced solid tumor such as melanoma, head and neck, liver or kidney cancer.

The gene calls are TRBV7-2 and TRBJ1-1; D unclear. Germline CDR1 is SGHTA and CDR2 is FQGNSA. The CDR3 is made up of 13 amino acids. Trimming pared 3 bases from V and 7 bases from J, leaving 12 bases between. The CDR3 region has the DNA TGTGCCAGCAGCTTCGGCGGAGGAAATGAAGCTTTCTTT. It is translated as CASSFGGGNEAFF. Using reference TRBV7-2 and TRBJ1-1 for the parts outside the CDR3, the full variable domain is GAGVSQSPSNKVTEKGKDVELRCDPISGHTALYWYRQSLGQGLEFLIYFQGNSAPDKSGLPSDRFSAERTGGSVSTLTIQRTQQEDSAVYLCASSFGGGNEAFFGQGTRLTVV.

CDR3 DNA: TGTGCCAGTAGCCGCCTGGGACAATCGGAGACCCAGTACTTC. Its protein product is CASSRLGQSETQYF. The V gene is TRBV19, the J gene TRBJ2-5, with D possibly being TRBD1 (6 bases). The CDR3 spans 14 residues. Trimming cost V 6 bases and J 5 bases, with 16 bases left between them. Germline CDR1 and CDR2: LNHDA and SQIVND (reference sequence).

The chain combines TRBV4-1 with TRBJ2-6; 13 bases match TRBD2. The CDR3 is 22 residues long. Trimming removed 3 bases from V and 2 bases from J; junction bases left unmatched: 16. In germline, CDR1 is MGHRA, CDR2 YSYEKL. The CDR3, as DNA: TGCGCCAGCAGCCAGGGGAAAGTCTTGGGACTAGCGGGGAATACTGGGGCCAACGTCCTGACTTTC. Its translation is CASSQGKVLGLAGNTGANVLTF.

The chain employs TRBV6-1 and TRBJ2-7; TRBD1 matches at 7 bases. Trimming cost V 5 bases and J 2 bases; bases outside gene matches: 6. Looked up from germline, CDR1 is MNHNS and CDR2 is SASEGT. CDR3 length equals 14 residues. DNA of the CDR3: TGTGCCAGCAGTTTACAGGGGAAAACCTACGAGCAGTACTTC. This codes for CASSLQGKTYEQYF.

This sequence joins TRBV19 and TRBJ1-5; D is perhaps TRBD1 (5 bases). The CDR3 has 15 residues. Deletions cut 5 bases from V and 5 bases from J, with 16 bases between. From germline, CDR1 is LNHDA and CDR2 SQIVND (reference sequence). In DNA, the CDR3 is TGTGCCAGTAGTGTCCTACAGGCATCGGATCAGCCCCAGCATTTT. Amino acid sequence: CASSVLQASDQPQHF.

CDR3 region: CASSDGQPQHF. The CDR3 bases are TGTGCCAGCAGTGATGGGCAGCCCCAGCATTTT. The chain carries TRBV6-1 and TRBJ1-5, with no clear D. Germline values: CDR1 MNHNS, CDR2 SASEGT. This CDR3 spans 11 amino acids. The V end was cut by 3 bases, the J end by 7 bases, with 4 bases between.

The CDR3 sequence: CASSSGQGAGYGYTF. In DNA form, the CDR3 reads TGTGCCAGCAGTTCGGGACAGGGGGCAGGCTATGGCTACACCTTC. The chain is built from TRBV7-8 and TRBJ1-2; TRBD1 agrees at 12 bases. Germline-derived CDR1 and CDR2 are SGHVS and FQNEAQ. After removal of 6 bases from V and 4 bases from J, the junction contained 6 bases not matched to a gene. CDR3 length equals 15 residues.

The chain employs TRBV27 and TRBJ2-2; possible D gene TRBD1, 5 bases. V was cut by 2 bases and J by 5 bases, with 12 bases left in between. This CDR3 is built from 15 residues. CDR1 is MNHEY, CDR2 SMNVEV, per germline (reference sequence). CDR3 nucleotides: TGTGCCAGCAGTTTAAGACAGCACTGGACCGGGGAGCTGTTTTTT. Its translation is CASSLRQHWTGELFF.

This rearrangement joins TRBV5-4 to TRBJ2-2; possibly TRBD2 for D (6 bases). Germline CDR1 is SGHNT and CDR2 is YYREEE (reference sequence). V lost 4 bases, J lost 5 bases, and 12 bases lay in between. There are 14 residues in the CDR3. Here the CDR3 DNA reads TGTGCCAGCAGCCCGGCGGGGAAAACCGGGGAGCTGTTTTTT. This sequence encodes CASSPAGKTGELFF.

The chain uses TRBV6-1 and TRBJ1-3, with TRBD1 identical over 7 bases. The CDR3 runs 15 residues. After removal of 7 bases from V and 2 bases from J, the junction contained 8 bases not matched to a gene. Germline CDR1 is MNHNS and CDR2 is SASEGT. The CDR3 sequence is CASTSNRGAGNTIYF. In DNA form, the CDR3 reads TGTGCCAGCACATCAAACAGGGGAGCTGGAAACACCATATATTTT.

The CDR3 coding sequence is TGTGCCAGCAGGGGGACAGGGTCTTTGCGGGCTTTCTTT. Protein sequence: CASRGTGSLRAFF. This chain connects TRBV2 to TRBJ1-1, with TRBD1 matching over 9 bases. The CDR3 spans 13 residues. J lost 11 bases, V lost 6 bases, and 10 bases had no gene match. Germline V lookup: CDR1 SNHLY, CDR2 FYNNEI.

CDR3 amino acids: CASLGLVLGRVVIDTQYF. CDR3 sequence (DNA): TGTGCCAGCTTGGGACTAGTACTGGGGAGGGTAGTGATAGATACGCAGTATTTT. This chain connects TRBV19 to TRBJ2-3; 8 bases line up with TRBD2. The CDR3 extends over 18 amino acids. Trimming removed 9 bases from V and 5 bases from J; junction bases left unmatched: 22. The germline gives CDR1 LNHDA, CDR2 SQIVND (reference sequence). Combining the CDR3 with reference TRBV19 and TRBJ2-3 gives the whole variable domain DGGITQSPKYLFRKEGQNVTLSCEQNLNHDAMYWYRQDPGQGLRLIYYSQIVNDFQKGDIAEGYSVSREKKESFPLTVTSAQKNPTAFYLCASLGLVLGRVVIDTQYFGPGTRLTVL.

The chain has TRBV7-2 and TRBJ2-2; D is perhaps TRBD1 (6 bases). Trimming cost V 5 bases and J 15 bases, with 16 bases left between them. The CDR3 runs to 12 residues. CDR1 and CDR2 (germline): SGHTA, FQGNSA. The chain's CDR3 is CASSPGTRILFF. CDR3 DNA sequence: TGTGCCAGCAGCCCCGGGACACGGATCTTGTTTTTT.

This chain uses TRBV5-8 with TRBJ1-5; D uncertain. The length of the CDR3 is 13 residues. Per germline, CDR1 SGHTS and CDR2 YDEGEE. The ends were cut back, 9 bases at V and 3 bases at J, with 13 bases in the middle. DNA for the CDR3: TGTGCCACCTCGGTACGGATCAATCAGCCCCAGCATTTT. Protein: CATSVRINQPQHF. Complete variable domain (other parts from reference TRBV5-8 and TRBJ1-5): EAGVTQSPTHLIKTRGQQATLRCSPISGHTSVYWYQQALGLGLQFLLWYDEGEERNRGNFPPRFSGRQFPNYSSELNVNALELEDSALYLCATSVRINQPQHFGDGTRLSIL.

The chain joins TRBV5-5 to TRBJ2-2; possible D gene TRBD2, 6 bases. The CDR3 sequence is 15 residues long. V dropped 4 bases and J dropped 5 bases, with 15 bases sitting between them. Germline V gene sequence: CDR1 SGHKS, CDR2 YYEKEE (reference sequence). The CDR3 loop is CASSRTLAGTGELFF. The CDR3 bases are TGTGCCAGCAGCCGGACGCTTGCGGGAACCGGGGAGCTGTTTTTT.

The DNA of the CDR3 is TGTGCCATCACGGCGGGCCCCCAAGAGACCCAGTACTTC. Amino acids: CAITAGPQETQYF. V and J are TRBV10-3 and TRBJ2-5; D possibly corresponds to TRBD2 (5 bases). Germline V CDR1 and CDR2: ENHRY, SYGVKD. CDR3 size: 13 residues. Trimming stripped 7 bases from V and 1 base from J, with 10 bases between.

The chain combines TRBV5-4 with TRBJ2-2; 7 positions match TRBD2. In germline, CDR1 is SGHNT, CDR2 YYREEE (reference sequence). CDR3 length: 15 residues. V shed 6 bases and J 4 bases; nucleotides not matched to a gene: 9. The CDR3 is CASTPGGFGTGELFF. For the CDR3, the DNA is TGTGCCAGCACCCCGGGGGGTTTCGGCACCGGGGAGCTGTTTTTT. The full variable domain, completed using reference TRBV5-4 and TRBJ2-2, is ETGVTQSPTHLIKTRGQQVTLRCSSQSGHNTVSWYQQALGQGPQFIFQYYREEENGRGNFPPRFSGLQFPNYSSELNVNALELDDSALYLCASTPGGFGTGELFFGEGSRLTVL.

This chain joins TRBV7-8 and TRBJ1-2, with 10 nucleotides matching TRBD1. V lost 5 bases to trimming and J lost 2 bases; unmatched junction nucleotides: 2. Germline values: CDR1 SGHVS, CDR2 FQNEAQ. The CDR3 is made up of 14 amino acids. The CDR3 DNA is TGTGCCAGCAGCGCGACAGGGGGCAACTATGGCTACACCTTC. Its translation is CASSATGGNYGYTF.